Each of the 18 T cell receptor beta chains below was sequenced from the same sample in a study of early T cells in non-severe SARS-CoV-2 infection. TCRdb redid the calling of the 5' RACE reads with MiXCR, one entry per CDR3 protein. This sample has tens of thousands of distinct CDR3 sequences; 9.5% to 13% occur once, and the top ten carry around 2.4%. Material for sequencing was whole blood. These receptor sequences come from an adult who was a healthcare worker with PCR-confirmed SARS-CoV-2 infection or an uninfected control (not recorded which).

The chain couples TRBV29-1 to TRBJ2-7, with D perhaps TRBD2 (6 bases). Trimming cost V 6 bases and J 0 bases, with 15 bases left between them. The CDR3 length is 14 residues. Germline-derived CDR1 and CDR2 are SQVTM and ANQGSEA. CDR3: CSVDQAGSSYEQYF. CDR3 coding DNA: TGCAGCGTAGACCAAGCGGGTAGCTCCTACGAGCAGTACTTC.

With respect to this clonotype: This sequence may be a read error, since a much larger clone differs from it by one base. The gene calls are TRBV7-8 and TRBJ1-1; D is perhaps TRBD1 (6 bases). This CDR3 has 16 amino acids. From germline, CDR1 is SGHVS and CDR2 FQNEAQ. The ends were cut back, 7 bases at V and 0 bases at J, with 18 bases in the middle. The CDR3 sequence is CASNLTGLLLNTEAFF. The DNA of the CDR3 is TGTGCCAGCAACCTCACAGGGCTCCTACTGAACACTGAAGCTTTCTTT.

CDR3 protein: CASSLGPTDRGGEQYF. The CDR3 nucleotides are TGTGCCAGCAGCTTGGGCCCAACGGACAGGGGTGGAGAGCAGTACTTC. The V gene is TRBV5-6, the J gene TRBJ2-7; 9 bases agree with TRBD1. Germline V CDR1 and CDR2: SGHDT, YYEEEE. Trimming cost V 0 bases and J 7 bases; bases outside gene matches: 11. This CDR3 has 16 residues.

This clonotype was counted at least ten times. The chain employs TRBV11-2 and TRBJ2-7; a possible D gene is TRBD2 (6 bases). The CDR3 extends over 14 amino acids. The germline V gene has CDR1 SGHAT and CDR2 FQNNGV. Trimming cost V 1 base and J 9 bases, with 16 bases left between them. This CDR3 reads CASSLAAFSEGQYF. The CDR3 DNA sequence: TGTGCCAGCAGCTTAGCCGCTTTTTCGGAGGGGCAGTACTTC.

In this sample, this clonotype turned up many times. V usage is TRBV10-3 and J usage is TRBJ1-2; D gene ambiguous. The CDR3 covers 12 residues. Germline V gene sequence: CDR1 ENHRY, CDR2 SYGVKD. Trimming left V 4 bases short and J 3 bases short, with 6 bases between. The chain's CDR3 is CAISVTDYGYTF. In DNA form, the CDR3 reads TGTGCCATCAGTGTGACGGACTATGGCTACACCTTC.

This clonotype was seen a handful of times. This chain connects TRBV20-1 to TRBJ2-3, with a weak D call TRBD2 (6 bases). Trimming removed 1 base from V and 3 bases from J, with 8 bases in between. This CDR3 spans 13 amino acids. Germline V gene data show CDR1 as DFQATT and CDR2 as SNEGSKA (reference sequence). CDR3 sequence reads: CSARGAGTDTQYF. CDR3 bases: TGCAGTGCTAGAGGGGCGGGAACAGATACGCAGTATTTT.

This clonotype was recorded many times. The chain has TRBV29-1 and TRBJ2-3, with 11 bases identical to TRBD1. The CDR3 contains 13 residues. The junction had 13 bases not matched to a gene; V was cut back by 7 bases and J by 13 bases. Per the germline V gene, CDR1 is SQVTM and CDR2 is ANQGSEA. The CDR3, as DNA: TGCAGCGCCCGGACAGGGGGCACTCTGGGGAAGTATTTT. Encoded protein: CSARTGGTLGKYF.

The rearrangement links TRBV5-5 to TRBJ1-1; no reliable D call. The ends were cut back, 5 bases at V and 0 bases at J, with 14 bases in the middle. The germline V gene encodes CDR1 SGHKS and CDR2 YYEKEE (reference sequence). The CDR3 runs 15 residues. The CDR3 loop is CASSSQHSLNTEAFF. The CDR3 DNA follows: TGTGCCAGCAGTTCCCAACACAGCCTGAACACTGAAGCTTTCTTT. Based on the CDR3 plus reference TRBV5-5 and TRBJ1-1, the full variable domain is DAGVTQSPTHLIKTRGQQVTLRCSPISGHKSVSWYQQVLGQGPQFIFQYYEKEERGRGNFPDRFSARQFPNYSSELNVNALLLGDSALYLCASSSQHSLNTEAFFGQGTRLTVV.

This clonotype was counted between two and nine times. The gene calls are TRBV19 and TRBJ2-2; 8 positions agree with TRBD1. The germline V gene has CDR1 LNHDA and CDR2 SQIVND (reference sequence). Germline trimming cut 3 bases from V and 7 bases from J; bases unmatched to any gene: 4. The CDR3 length is 14 residues. The CDR3 sequence: CASSMDRAVGELFF. CDR3 nucleotides: TGTGCCAGTAGTATGGACAGGGCGGTCGGGGAGCTGTTTTTT.

The chain couples TRBV6-5 to TRBJ1-6; no firm D call. The CDR3 contains 16 residues. Germline V lookup: CDR1 MNHEY, CDR2 SVGAGI. Trimming removed 0 bases at V and 7 bases at J, with 13 bases between. CDR3 region: CASSYSRLASNSPLHF. CDR3 DNA: TGTGCCAGCAGTTACTCGAGGCTTGCGTCCAATTCACCCCTCCACTTT.

To note about this clonotype: One end of the junction varies from germline; a read error may be responsible. This chain joins TRBV10-2 and TRBJ1-6; tentative D call: TRBD1 (5 bases). This CDR3 has 14 amino acids. Germline V gene sequence: CDR1 WSHSY, CDR2 SAAADI. CDR3: CTSSANGRDSPLHF. In DNA form, the CDR3 reads TGCACCAGCAGTGCGAACGGGAGGGACTCACCCCTCCACTTT.

This chain connects TRBV29-1 to TRBJ2-3; 7 nucleotides line up with TRBD2. Germline CDR1 is SQVTM and CDR2 is ANQGSEA. The V gene end was trimmed by 4 bases and the J gene end by 3 bases; junction bases not matched to a gene: 10. The CDR3 covers 15 residues. The CDR3 sequence is CSVGGGLGETDTQYF. CDR3 nucleotide sequence: TGCAGCGTTGGGGGAGGACTAGGGGAAACAGATACGCAGTATTTT.

The J gene is TRBJ2-1, the V gene TRBV7-9, with D possibly being TRBD2 (5 bases). Per germline, CDR1 SEHNR and CDR2 FQNEAQ (reference sequence). Deletions cut 1 base from V and 4 bases from J, with 14 bases between. There are 16 residues in the CDR3. The CDR3: CASSLGRSGQYNEQFF. DNA of the CDR3: TGTGCCAGCAGCTTAGGCCGCAGCGGCCAATACAATGAGCAGTTCTTC.

This clonotype showed up many times. The rearrangement uses TRBV5-1 and TRBJ2-1; a weak D match, TRBD2 (5 bases). Trimming stripped 4 bases from V and 3 bases from J, with 23 bases between. The germline V gene encodes CDR1 SGHRS and CDR2 YFSETQ. The CDR3 spans 18 residues. The CDR3 bases are TGCGCCAGCAGCCTAAATCGTCCTACTAGTATTCTCTACAATGAGCAGTTCTTC. Protein: CASSLNRPTSILYNEQFF.

This clonotype has a handful of counts. The V and J genes are TRBV28 and TRBJ1-3; D is unresolved. Trimming pared 1 base from V and 3 bases from J, leaving 10 bases between. The CDR3 has 15 amino acids. Germline lookup yields CDR1 MDHEN and CDR2 SYDVKM. The CDR3 DNA is TGTGCCAGCAGTTTATTTCGGCCAGTTGGAAACACCATATATTTT. Protein sequence: CASSLFRPVGNTIYF. Supplemented by reference TRBV28 and TRBJ1-3, the full variable domain reads DVKVTQSSRYLVKRTGEKVFLECVQDMDHENMFWYRQDPGLGLRLIYFSYDVKMKEKGDIPEGYSVSREKKERFSLILESASTNQTSMYLCASSLFRPVGNTIYFGEGSWLTVV.

This clonotype was detected ten times or more. V is TRBV11-2 and J is TRBJ2-3, with 8 bases fitting TRBD1. The CDR3 has 13 amino acids. After removal of 4 bases from V and 4 bases from J, the junction contained 1 base not matched to a gene. Germline lookup yields CDR1 SGHAT and CDR2 FQNNGV. The CDR3 sequence is CASSWTGPDTQYF. DNA for the CDR3: TGTGCCAGCAGCTGGACAGGGCCAGATACGCAGTATTTT.

This clonotype occurred many times. V and J are TRBV9 and TRBJ2-3; TRBD1 or TRBD2 may be the D gene (5 bases each). V lost 0 bases and J lost 4, with 9 bases in between. Germline V gives CDR1 SGDLS, CDR2 YYNGEE. The CDR3 spans 14 residues. The CDR3 spells CASSVVVGADTQYF. The CDR3 DNA is TGTGCCAGCAGCGTAGTAGTGGGGGCAGATACGCAGTATTTT.

This clonotype was detected ten times or more. V usage is TRBV27 and J usage is TRBJ2-1, with 7 bases lining up with TRBD1. The CDR3 has 15 amino acids. After removal of 1 base from V and 7 bases from J, the junction contained 7 bases not matched to a gene. The germline gives CDR1 MNHEY, CDR2 SMNVEV (reference sequence). This CDR3 reads CASSLWTGGGNEQFF. CDR3 coding DNA: TGTGCCAGCAGTTTATGGACAGGTGGTGGAAATGAGCAGTTCTTC.